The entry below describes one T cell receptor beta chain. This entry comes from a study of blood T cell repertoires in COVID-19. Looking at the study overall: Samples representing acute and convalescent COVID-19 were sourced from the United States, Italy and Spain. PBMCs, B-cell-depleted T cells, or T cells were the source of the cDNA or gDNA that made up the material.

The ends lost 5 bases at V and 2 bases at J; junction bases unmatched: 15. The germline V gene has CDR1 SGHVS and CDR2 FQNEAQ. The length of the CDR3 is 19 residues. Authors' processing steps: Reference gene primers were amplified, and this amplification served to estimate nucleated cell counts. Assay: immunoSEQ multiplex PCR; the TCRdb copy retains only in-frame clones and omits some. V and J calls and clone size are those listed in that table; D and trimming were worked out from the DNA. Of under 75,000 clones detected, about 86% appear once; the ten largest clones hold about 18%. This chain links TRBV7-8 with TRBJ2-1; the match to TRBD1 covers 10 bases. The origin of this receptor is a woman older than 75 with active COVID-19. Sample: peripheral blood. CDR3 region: CASSNPTGGFDHPYNEQFF. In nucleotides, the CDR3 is TGTGCCAGCAGCAACCCGACAGGGGGCTTCGACCATCCCTACAATGAGCAGTTCTTC.